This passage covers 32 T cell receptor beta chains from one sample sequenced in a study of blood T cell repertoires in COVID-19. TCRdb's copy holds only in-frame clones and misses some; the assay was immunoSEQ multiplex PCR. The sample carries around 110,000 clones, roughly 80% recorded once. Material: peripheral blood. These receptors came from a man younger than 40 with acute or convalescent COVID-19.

The CDR3 reads CASSPQGTSVTDTQYF. The CDR3 DNA sequence: TGCGCCAGCAGCCCGCAGGGGACTAGCGTGACAGATACGCAGTATTTT. V and J are TRBV4-1 and TRBJ2-3, with TRBD2 matching over 10 bases. The CDR3 is made up of 16 amino acids. Looked up from germline, CDR1 is MGHRA and CDR2 is YSYEKL. The V and J ends lost 4 bases and 3 bases, in that order; junction bases with no gene match: 7.

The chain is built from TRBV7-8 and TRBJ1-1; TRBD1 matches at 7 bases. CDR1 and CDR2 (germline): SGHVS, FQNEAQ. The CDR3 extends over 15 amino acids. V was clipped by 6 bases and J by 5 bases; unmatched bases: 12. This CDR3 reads CASSYGDRVLTEAFF. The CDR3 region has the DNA TGTGCCAGCAGTTACGGCGACAGGGTTCTGACTGAAGCTTTCTTT.

In nucleotides, the CDR3 is TGTGCCAGCATGCTAGCGGGATCTACCGGGGAGCTGTTTTTT. Translation: CASMLAGSTGELFF. The rearrangement joins TRBV2 to TRBJ2-2; TRBD2 matches 9 bases. V shed 7 bases and J 5 bases; nucleotides not matched to a gene: 5. This CDR3 region has 14 residues. Germline values: CDR1 SNHLY, CDR2 FYNNEI.

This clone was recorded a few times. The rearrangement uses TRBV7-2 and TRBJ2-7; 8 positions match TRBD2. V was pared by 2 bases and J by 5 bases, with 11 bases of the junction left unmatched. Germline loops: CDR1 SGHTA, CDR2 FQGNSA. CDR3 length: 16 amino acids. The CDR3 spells CASSLSSRGGGNEQYF. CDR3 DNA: TGTGCCAGCAGCTTAAGTTCCCGGGGGGGCGGGAACGAGCAGTACTTC. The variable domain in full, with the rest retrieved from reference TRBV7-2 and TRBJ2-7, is GAGVSQSPSNKVTEKGKDVELRCDPISGHTALYWYRQSLGQGLEFLIYFQGNSAPDKSGLPSDRFSAERTGGSVSTLTIQRTQQEDSAVYLCASSLSSRGGGNEQYFGPGTRLTVT.

In DNA, the CDR3 is TGTGCCAGCAGCTTAGAGCTGGGACAGAAAAGCAATCAGCCCCAGCATTTT. Amino acid sequence: CASSLELGQKSNQPQHF. The chain uses TRBV11-2 and TRBJ1-5; 7 bases line up with TRBD1. J gave up 1 base and V 0 bases, and 6 bases lay outside the gene matches. This CDR3 spans 17 amino acids. Germline CDR1 SGHAT, CDR2 FQNNGV.

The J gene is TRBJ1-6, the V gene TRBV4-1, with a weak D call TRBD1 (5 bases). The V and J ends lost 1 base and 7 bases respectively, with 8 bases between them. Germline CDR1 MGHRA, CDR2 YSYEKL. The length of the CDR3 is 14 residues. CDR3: CASSQAGKNSPLHF. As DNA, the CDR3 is TGCGCCAGCAGCCAAGCAGGGAAAAATTCACCCCTCCACTTT.

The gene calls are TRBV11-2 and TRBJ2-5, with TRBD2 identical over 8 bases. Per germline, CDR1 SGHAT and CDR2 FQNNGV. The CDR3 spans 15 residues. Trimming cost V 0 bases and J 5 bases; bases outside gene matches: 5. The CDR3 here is CASSLDRGGGETQYF. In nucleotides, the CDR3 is TGTGCCAGCAGCTTAGATCGGGGGGGCGGCGAGACCCAGTACTTC.

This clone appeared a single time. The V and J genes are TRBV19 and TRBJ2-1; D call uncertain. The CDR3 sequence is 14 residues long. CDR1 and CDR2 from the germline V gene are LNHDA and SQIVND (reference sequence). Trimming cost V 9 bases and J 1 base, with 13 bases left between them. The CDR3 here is CASSSMVSYNEQFF. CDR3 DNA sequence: TGTGCCAGCTCGAGCATGGTGTCCTACAATGAGCAGTTCTTC.

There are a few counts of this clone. The CDR3 spells CASSWTGSFADTQYF. The CDR3 DNA follows: TGTGCCAGCAGCTGGACAGGGAGTTTCGCAGATACGCAGTATTTT. This chain links TRBV5-4 with TRBJ2-3, with 8 bases lining up with TRBD1. Germline values: CDR1 SGHNT, CDR2 YYREEE (reference sequence). V trimming: 3 bases; J trimming: 4 bases; junction bases outside the gene matches: 7. The CDR3 contains 15 residues.

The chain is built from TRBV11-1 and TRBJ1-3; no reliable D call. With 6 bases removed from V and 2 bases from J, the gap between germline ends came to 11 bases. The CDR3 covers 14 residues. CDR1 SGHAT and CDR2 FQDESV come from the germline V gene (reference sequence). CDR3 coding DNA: TGTGCCAGCAGACACCGAAAAACTGGAAACACCATATATTTT. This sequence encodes CASRHRKTGNTIYF.

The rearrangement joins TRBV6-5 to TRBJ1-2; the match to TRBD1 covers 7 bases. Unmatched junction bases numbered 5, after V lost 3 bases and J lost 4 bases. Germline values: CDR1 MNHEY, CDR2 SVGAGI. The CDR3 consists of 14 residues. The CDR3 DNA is TGTGCCAGCAGTTATCGACAGGGCCTCTATGGCTACACCTTC. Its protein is CASSYRQGLYGYTF.

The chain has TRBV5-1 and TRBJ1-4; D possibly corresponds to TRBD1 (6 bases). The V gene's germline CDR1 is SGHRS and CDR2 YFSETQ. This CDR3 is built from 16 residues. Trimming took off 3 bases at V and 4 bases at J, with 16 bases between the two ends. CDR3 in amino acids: CASSWGFGDINEKLFF. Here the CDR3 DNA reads TGCGCCAGCAGCTGGGGGTTTGGGGACATTAATGAAAAACTGTTTTTT.

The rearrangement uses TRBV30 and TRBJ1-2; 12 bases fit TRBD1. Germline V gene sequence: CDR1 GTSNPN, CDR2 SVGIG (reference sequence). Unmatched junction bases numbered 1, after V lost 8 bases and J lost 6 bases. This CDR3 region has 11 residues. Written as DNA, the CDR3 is TGTGCCCGGGACAGGGGGCATGGCTACACCTTC. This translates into CARDRGHGYTF.

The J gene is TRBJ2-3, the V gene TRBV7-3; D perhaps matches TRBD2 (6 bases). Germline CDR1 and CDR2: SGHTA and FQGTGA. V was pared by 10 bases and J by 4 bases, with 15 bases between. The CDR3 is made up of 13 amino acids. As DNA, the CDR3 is TGTGCCATAACGGGAGAGAGATCAGATACGCAGTATTTT. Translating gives CAITGERSDTQYF.

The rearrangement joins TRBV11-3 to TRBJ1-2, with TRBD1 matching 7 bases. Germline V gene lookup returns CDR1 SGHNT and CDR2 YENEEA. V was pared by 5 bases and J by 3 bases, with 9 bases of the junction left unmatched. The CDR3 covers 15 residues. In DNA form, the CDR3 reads TGTGCCAGCAGCCCTTGGGACAGCGGGCACTATGGCTACACCTTC. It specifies CASSPWDSGHYGYTF.

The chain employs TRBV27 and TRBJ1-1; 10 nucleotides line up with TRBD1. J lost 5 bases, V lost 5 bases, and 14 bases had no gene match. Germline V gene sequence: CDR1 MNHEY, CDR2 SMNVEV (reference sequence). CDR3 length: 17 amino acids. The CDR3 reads CASSTRDRGDMGTEAFF. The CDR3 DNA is TGTGCCAGCAGTACCAGGGACAGGGGAGATATGGGGACTGAAGCTTTCTTT.

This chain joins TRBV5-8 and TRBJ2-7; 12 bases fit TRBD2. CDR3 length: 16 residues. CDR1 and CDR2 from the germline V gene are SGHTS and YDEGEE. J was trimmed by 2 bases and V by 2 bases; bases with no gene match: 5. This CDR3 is CASSLGLAGTPYEQYV. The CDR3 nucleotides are TGTGCCAGCAGCTTAGGACTAGCGGGAACCCCCTACGAGCAGTACGTC.

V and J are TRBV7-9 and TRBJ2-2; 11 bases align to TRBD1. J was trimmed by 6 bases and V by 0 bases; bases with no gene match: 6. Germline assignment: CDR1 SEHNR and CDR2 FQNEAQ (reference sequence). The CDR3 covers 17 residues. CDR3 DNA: TGTGCCAGCAGCTTAGCTCCGGGACAGGGGGTCCCCGGGGAGCTGTTTTTT. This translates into CASSLAPGQGVPGELFF.

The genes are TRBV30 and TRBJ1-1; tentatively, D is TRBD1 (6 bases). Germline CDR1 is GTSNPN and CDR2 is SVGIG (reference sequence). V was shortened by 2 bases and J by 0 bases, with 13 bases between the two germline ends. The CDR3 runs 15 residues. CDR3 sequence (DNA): TGTGCCTGGAGTTCAGGGGCAGGAATGAACACTGAAGCTTTCTTT. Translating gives CAWSSGAGMNTEAFF.

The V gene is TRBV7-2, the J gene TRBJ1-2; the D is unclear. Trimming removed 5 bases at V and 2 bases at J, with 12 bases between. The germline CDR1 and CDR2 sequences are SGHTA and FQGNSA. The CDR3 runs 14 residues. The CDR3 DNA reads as TGTGCCAGCAGCCCCGGCCGGGAAAACTATGGCTACACCTTC. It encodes CASSPGRENYGYTF. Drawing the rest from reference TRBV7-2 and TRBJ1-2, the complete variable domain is GAGVSQSPSNKVTEKGKDVELRCDPISGHTALYWYRQSLGQGLEFLIYFQGNSAPDKSGLPSDRFSAERTGGSVSTLTIQRTQQEDSAVYLCASSPGRENYGYTFGSGTRLTVV.

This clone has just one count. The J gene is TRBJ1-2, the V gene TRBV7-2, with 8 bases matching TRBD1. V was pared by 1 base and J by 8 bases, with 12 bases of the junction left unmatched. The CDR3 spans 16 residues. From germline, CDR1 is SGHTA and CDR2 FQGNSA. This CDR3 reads CASSLGLDRVIGGYTF. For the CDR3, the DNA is TGTGCCAGCAGCTTAGGTTTGGACAGGGTTATTGGAGGCTACACCTTC. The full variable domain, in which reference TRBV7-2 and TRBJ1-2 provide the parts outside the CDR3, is GAGVSQSPSNKVTEKGKDVELRCDPISGHTALYWYRQSLGQGLEFLIYFQGNSAPDKSGLPSDRFSAERTGGSVSTLTIQRTQQEDSAVYLCASSLGLDRVIGGYTFGSGTRLTVV.

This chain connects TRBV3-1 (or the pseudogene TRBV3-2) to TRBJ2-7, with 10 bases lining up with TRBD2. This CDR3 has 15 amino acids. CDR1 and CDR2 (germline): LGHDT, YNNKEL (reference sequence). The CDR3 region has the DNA TGTGCCAGCAGCCAAACCCCCTCTTCTAGCGGGAGATTATCCGTC. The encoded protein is CASSQTPSSSGRLSV.

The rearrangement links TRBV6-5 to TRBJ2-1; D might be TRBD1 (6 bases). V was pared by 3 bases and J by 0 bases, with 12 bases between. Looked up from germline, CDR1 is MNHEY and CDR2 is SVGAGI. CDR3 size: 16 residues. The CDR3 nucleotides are TGTGCCAGCAGTTATACAGGGCTCCTCTCCTACAATGAGCAGTTCTTC. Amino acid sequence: CASSYTGLLSYNEQFF.

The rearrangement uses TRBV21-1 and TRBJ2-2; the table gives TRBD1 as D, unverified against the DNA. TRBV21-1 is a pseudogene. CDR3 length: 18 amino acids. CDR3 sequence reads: CASSQQGTGSASTGELFF. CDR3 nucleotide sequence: TGTGCCAGCAGCCAGCAGGGGACAGGATCAGCGAGCACCGGGGAGCTGTTTTTT.

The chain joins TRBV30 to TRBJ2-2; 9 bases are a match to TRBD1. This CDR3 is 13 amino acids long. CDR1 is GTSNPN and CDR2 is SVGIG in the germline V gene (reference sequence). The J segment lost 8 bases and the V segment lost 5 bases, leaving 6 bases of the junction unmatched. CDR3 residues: CAWGDRGEGELFF. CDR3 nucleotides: TGTGCCTGGGGTGACAGGGGGGAAGGGGAGCTGTTTTTT.

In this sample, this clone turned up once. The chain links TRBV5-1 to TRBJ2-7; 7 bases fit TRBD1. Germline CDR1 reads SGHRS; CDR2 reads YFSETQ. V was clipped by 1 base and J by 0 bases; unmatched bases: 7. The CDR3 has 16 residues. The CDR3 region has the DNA TGCGCCAGCAGCTTGTACCGGGACAGCGACTCCTACGAGCAGTACTTC. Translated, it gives CASSLYRDSDSYEQYF.

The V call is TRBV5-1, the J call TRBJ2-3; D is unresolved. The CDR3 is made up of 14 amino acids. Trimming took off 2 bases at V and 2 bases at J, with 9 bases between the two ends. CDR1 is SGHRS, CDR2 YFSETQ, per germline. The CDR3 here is CASSFRVSTDTQYF. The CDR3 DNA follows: TGCGCCAGCAGCTTCCGGGTCTCCACAGATACGCAGTATTTT.

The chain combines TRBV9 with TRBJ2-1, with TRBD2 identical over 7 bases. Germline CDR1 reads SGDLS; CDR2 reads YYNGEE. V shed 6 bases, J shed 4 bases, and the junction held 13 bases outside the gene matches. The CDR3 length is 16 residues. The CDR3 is CASNDGLADSYNEQFF. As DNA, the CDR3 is TGTGCCAGCAACGACGGTCTAGCGGATTCGTACAATGAGCAGTTCTTC.

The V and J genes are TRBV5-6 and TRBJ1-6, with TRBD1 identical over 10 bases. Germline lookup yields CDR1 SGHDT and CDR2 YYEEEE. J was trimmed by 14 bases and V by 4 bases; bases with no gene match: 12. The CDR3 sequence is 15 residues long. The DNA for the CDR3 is TGTGCCAGCAGCCCGACAGGGGGCTCCTCGCTGACCCTCCACTTT. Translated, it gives CASSPTGGSSLTLHF.

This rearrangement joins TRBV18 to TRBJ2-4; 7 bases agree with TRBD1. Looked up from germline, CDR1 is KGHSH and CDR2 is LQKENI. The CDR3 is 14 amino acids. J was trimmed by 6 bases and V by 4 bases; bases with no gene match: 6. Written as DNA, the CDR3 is TGTGCCAGCTCACGATCAGGGGGATTAAACATTCAGTACTTC. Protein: CASSRSGGLNIQYF.

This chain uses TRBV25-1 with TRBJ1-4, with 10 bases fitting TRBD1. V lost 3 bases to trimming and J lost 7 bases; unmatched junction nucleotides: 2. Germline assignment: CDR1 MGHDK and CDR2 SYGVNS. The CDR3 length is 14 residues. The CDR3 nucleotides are TGTGCCAGCAGTGAGGGACAGGGGACTGAAAAACTGTTTTTT. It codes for CASSEGQGTEKLFF.

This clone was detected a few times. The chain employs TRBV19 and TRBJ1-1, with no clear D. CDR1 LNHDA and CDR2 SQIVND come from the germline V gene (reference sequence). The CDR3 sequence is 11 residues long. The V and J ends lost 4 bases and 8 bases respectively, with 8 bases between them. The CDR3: CASSSGREAFF. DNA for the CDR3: TGTGCCAGTAGTAGTGGGCGCGAAGCTTTCTTT.